This T cell receptor (beta chain) was profiled in a study of T-cell reconstitution after alpha-beta-depleted transplantation in children. Study conclusions and caveats: Reportedly, only several hundred clones from non-depleted graft cells drove alpha-beta T-cell counts at about two months. Recipient T cells and thymic progenitors that survived were the source of the high TCRbeta diversity seen at day 60 in some patients. T-cell counts and diversity at one year following transplant were attributed mainly to newly produced T cells.

This CDR3 comprises 14 residues. V lost 0 bases and J 3 bases, leaving 12 bases between the germline ends. CDR1 and CDR2 from the germline V gene are DFQATT and SNEGSKA (reference sequence). This clonotype turned up a few times. The antigen is undetermined. Preparation of the TCRbeta library was carried out with unique molecular identifiers. TCRdb itself ran the PCR reads through MiXCR, one entry per CDR3 protein. This table has 450,000 to 700,000 distinct CDR3 sequences, approximately 30% appearing once. This TCR derives from a boy younger than two with Wiskott-Aldrich syndrome, due to receive a stem cell transplant. This specimen was PBMCs, taken before TCRalphabeta/CD19-depleted stem cell transplant. The rearrangement joins TRBV20-1 to TRBJ2-7; D is unclear. The CDR3 nucleotides are TGCAGTGCTAGAGAGATCCCAGCCTACTACGAGCAGTACTTC. Amino acids: CSAREIPAYYEQYF.